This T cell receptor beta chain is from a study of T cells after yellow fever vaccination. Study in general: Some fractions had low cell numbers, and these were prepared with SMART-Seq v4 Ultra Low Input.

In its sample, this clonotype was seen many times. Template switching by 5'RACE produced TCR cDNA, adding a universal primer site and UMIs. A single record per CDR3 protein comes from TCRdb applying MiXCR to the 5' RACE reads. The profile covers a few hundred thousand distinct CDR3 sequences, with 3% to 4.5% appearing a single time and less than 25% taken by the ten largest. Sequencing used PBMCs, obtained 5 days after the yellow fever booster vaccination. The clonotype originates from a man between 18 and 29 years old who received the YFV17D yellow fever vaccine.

CDR3 in amino acids: CSASGSGPMNTEAFF. The CDR3 DNA follows: TGCAGTGCTAGTGGGTCCGGCCCGATGAACACTGAAGCTTTCTTT. The chain joins TRBV20-1 to TRBJ1-1; D is ambiguous. Germline V gene sequence: CDR1 DFQATT, CDR2 SNEGSKA (reference sequence). V gave up 3 bases and J gave up 0 bases, with 14 bases separating them. The CDR3 consists of 15 residues.